The 9 T cell receptor beta chains given below trace back to one sample, sequenced in a study of cytomegalovirus exposure and HLA in healthy donors. In the PCR, 60 Vbeta and 13 Jbeta primers were used. TCRdb's copy holds only in-frame clones and misses some; the assay was immunoSEQ multiplex PCR. The data hold around 60,000 clones, with about 84% observed a single time. Sequencing was done on a sample of PBMCs. The receptor set was obtained from a male donor in good health and CMV-seronegative.

The chain is built from TRBV29-1 and TRBJ1-2; a possible D gene is TRBD1 (6 bases). CDR1 is SQVTM, CDR2 ANQGSEA, per germline. The ends were cut back, 0 bases at V and 7 bases at J, with 15 bases in the middle. CDR3 length equals 14 residues. CDR3 residues: CSVEEGYRDPGYTF. In DNA form, the CDR3 reads TGCAGCGTTGAAGAAGGGTACAGGGACCCTGGCTACACCTTC.

This clone was seen only once. The J gene is TRBJ1-1, the V gene TRBV18; weak D call: TRBD1 (6 bases). This CDR3 contains 15 residues. V was pared by 2 bases and J by 1 base, with 11 bases between. CDR1 is KGHSH and CDR2 is LQKENI in the germline V gene. Written as DNA, the CDR3 is TGTGCCAGCTCACCAAATGCAGGGGCGAACACTGAAGCTTTCTTT. It is translated as CASSPNAGANTEAFF.

The chain uses TRBV13 and TRBJ2-7, with a possible D match to TRBD2 (6 bases). The CDR3 extends over 12 amino acids. V was pared by 9 bases and J by 4 bases, with 13 bases between. Germline CDR1 reads PRHDT; CDR2 reads FYEKMQ (reference sequence). The CDR3 loop is CASSPGGYEQYF. DNA of the CDR3: TGTGCCAGTTCTCCCGGGGGATACGAGCAGTACTTC.

The rearrangement links TRBV7-2 to TRBJ1-1; 7 nucleotides match TRBD1. The CDR3 has 14 amino acids. Germline loops: CDR1 SGHTA, CDR2 FQGNSA. Trimming at V came to 8 bases and at J to 1 base, leaving 7 bases not matched to a gene. CDR3 in DNA: TGTGCCAGCCGACAGGGTCGGGCGAACACTGAAGCTTTCTTT. Protein product: CASRQGRANTEAFF.

The chain is built from TRBV7-9 and TRBJ1-4, with 7 bases matching TRBD1. Germline lookup yields CDR1 SEHNR and CDR2 FQNEAQ (reference sequence). V gave up 5 bases and J gave up 4 bases; unmatched junction bases: 4. This CDR3 has 14 residues. CDR3 loop: CASSLGQINEKLFF. The CDR3 DNA sequence: TGTGCCAGCAGCCTGGGACAGATTAATGAAAAACTGTTTTTT.

V usage is TRBV9 and J usage is TRBJ2-7, with TRBD1 identical over 11 bases. V lost 0 bases to trimming and J lost 2 bases; unmatched junction nucleotides: 13. The germline V gene has CDR1 SGDLS and CDR2 YYNGEE. The CDR3 is 19 amino acids. CDR3 nucleotides: TGTGCCAGCAGCGTAGTAGTAGTGAGGGGGGGACAGGGGGCCTACGAGCAGTACTTC. Translating gives CASSVVVVRGGQGAYEQYF. The complete variable domain, with remaining parts taken from reference TRBV9 and TRBJ2-7, reads DSGVTQTPKHLITATGQRVTLRCSPRSGDLSVYWYQQSLDQGLQFLIQYYNGEERAKGNILERFSAQQFPDLHSELNLSSLELGDSALYFCASSVVVVRGGQGAYEQYFGPGTRLTVT.

The chain recombines TRBV4-1 with TRBJ2-7, with a weak D call TRBD1 (6 bases). The V and J ends lost 1 base and 3 bases respectively, with 7 bases between them. This CDR3 has 13 amino acids. Germline CDR1 and CDR2: MGHRA and YSYEKL. The CDR3 region has the DNA TGCGCCAGCAGCCAAGCACAGGGCTACGAGCAGTACTTC. It is translated as CASSQAQGYEQYF.

The J gene is TRBJ1-2, the V gene TRBV18; 10 bases map to TRBD1. CDR1 is KGHSH, CDR2 LQKENI, per germline. The CDR3 sequence is 14 residues long. The trim removed 5 bases at V and 5 bases at J, leaving 5 bases unmatched. The CDR3 sequence: CASSSGQGIYGYTF. CDR3 coding DNA: TGTGCCAGCTCATCGGGACAGGGGATTTATGGCTACACCTTC. Filled out from reference TRBV18 and TRBJ1-2, the complete variable domain reads NAGVMQNPRHLVRRRGQEARLRCSPMKGHSHVYWYRQLPEEGLKFMVYLQKENIIDESGMPKERFSAEFPKEGPSILRIQQVVRGDSAAYFCASSSGQGIYGYTFGSGTRLTVV.

The chain is built from TRBV7-6 and TRBJ2-3; TRBD2 aligns across 12 bases. The CDR3 extends over 17 amino acids. Germline V gives CDR1 SGHVS, CDR2 FNYEAQ. With V trimmed by 1 base and J by 2 bases, 4 bases remained unmatched. CDR3 sequence reads: CASSLGASGGVTDTQYF. CDR3 DNA sequence: TGTGCCAGCAGCTTAGGGGCTAGCGGGGGGGTCACAGATACGCAGTATTTT.